Shown below are 5 T cell receptor beta chains from a single sample sequenced in a study of blood T cell repertoires in COVID-19 (dated by TCRdb to about 2020). The method behind the library was the immunoSEQ multiplex PCR assay. Sourced from immuneACCESS, this table was stored by TCRdb with only in-frame sequences that have V and J called. A share of the clones is absent; for the studies checked, an unresolved V gene accounts for under half, and the remainder has no known explanation. In this sample the table shows some 200,000 clones, 65% to 85% of which occur a single time. The ten largest clonotypes hold roughly 1.3% of the sample. Material: peripheral blood. All receptors derive from a woman aged 25 to 39 with COVID-19, enrolled during active disease.

The chain is built from TRBV11-2 and TRBJ2-5, with TRBD1 matching over 9 bases. From germline, CDR1 is SGHAT and CDR2 FQNNGV. J was trimmed by 3 bases and V by 1 base; bases with no gene match: 6. This CDR3 contains 16 residues. CDR3 nucleotides: TGTGCCAGCAGCTTAGGCCCGACAGGGGGAGAAGAGACCCAGTACTTC. Encoded protein: CASSLGPTGGEETQYF.

CDR3: CASSQQWTSLHF. The CDR3 nucleotides read TGTGCCAGCAGCCAACAATGGACATCCCTCCACTTT. This sequence joins TRBV14 and TRBJ1-6, with TRBD1 as a possible D gene (5 bases). There are 12 residues in the CDR3. CDR1 is SGHDN and CDR2 is FVKESK in the germline V gene. V gave up 2 bases and J gave up 14 bases, with 10 bases separating them.

J is TRBJ2-7 and V is TRBV3-1 (or the pseudogene TRBV3-2); TRBD2 aligns across 11 bases. Germline CDR1 reads LGHDT; CDR2 reads YNNKEL (reference sequence). V lost 1 base and J lost 4; bases outside the gene matches: 6. The CDR3 covers 16 residues. The CDR3 sequence is CASSQVTSGGRYEQYF. The CDR3 region has the DNA TGTGCCAGCAGCCAAGTAACTAGCGGGGGCCGTTACGAGCAGTACTTC.

This chain joins TRBV30 and TRBJ1-1, with D maybe TRBD1 (6 bases). V was cut by 4 bases and J by 1 base, with 16 bases left in between. Germline V CDR1 and CDR2: GTSNPN, SVGIG (reference sequence). This CDR3 has 15 amino acids. The CDR3 here is CAWIGVGATNTEAFF. Written as DNA, the CDR3 is TGTGCCTGGATTGGTGTGGGGGCCACGAACACTGAAGCTTTCTTT.

A few counts support this clone. The chain joins TRBV3-1 (or the pseudogene TRBV3-2) to TRBJ2-1, with 10 bases identical to TRBD2. CDR3 length equals 15 residues. The V and J ends lost 1 base and 8 bases, in that order; junction bases with no gene match: 5. The germline gives CDR1 LGHDT, CDR2 YNNKEL (reference sequence). CDR3 sequence reads: CASSQGASGSYEQFF. The CDR3 nucleotides read TGTGCCAGCAGCCAAGGGGCTAGCGGGAGCTATGAGCAGTTCTTC.